This TCR beta chain was sequenced for a study of blood T cell repertoires in COVID-19 (TCRdb year 2020). As for the study more broadly: The collaborator samples originated in the United States, Italy and Spain and spanned the acute and convalescent phases of COVID-19. The prospective study material was composed of cDNA or gDNA derived from T cells, B-cell-depleted T cells, or PBMCs. The dataset comprised deeply sampled blood TCRbeta repertoires from subjects exposed to, actively infected with, or recovered from COVID-19. A freely available public database, intended as a resource for researchers studying the immune response to SARS-CoV-2, is where the repertoires were released. Samples came from the ongoing ImmuneRACE study (first 160 participants) plus 1,254 subjects from 6 global collaborators. A de-identified subject ID, COVID-19 status, age in years and sex were almost always included in the sample metadata. Where HLA class I and class II types were available, the types were taken from metadata supplied by the sample provider, not from assay-based typing.

TCRbeta CDR3 regions were amplified from genomic DNA by means of the immunoSEQ Assay, a bias-controlled multiplex PCR. The original pipeline was this. Nucleated cell counts per sample were estimated from amplification of reference gene primers within the assay. To quantify the absolute abundance of each unique TCRbeta CDR3 rearrangement, sequence reads were collapsed and filtered. For each sample, productive Simpson clonality was calculated as the square root of Simpson's diversity index over productive rearrangements. Drawn from immuneACCESS, this table holds only the in-frame rearrangements with V and J called that TCRdb kept. Clones are partly lost; checked studies trace under half to an unresolved V gene and leave the rest unexplained. V, J and clone size are taken as reported in that table, and D and trimming were inferred from the DNA itself. Counted in this sample were just under 150,000 clones; 85% of them appeared once. Clones ranked in the top ten supply about 2.8% of the sample.

What the authors observed across the whole study: How much clinical and demographic metadata was included differed by source and by participant, and the metadata was provided uncurated.

Each collaborating institution followed its own protocols to collect whole blood in K2EDTA tubes. For TCRbeta analysis, collaborators shipped samples as frozen whole blood, isolated PBMCs, or DNA extracted from either of those sample types. Details on this clone: Its cognate antigen has yet to be identified. The record has no base qualities; no much larger clone is one base away.

The CDR3 runs 15 amino acids, cysteine and phenylalanine included. Here the CDR3 DNA is all that survives: 45 bases in frame from base 1. Taken from the germline V gene, the CDR1 and CDR2 loops are MNHEY and SVGAGI. The junction carries 13 bases between V and J, which are trimmed by 0 bases and 5 bases respectively. The receptor was isolated from a human donor with acute or convalescent COVID-19. The donor label of this sample is uncertain. The sequencing input was peripheral blood. Recombination linked TRBV6-5 to TRBJ1-1; the D gene lacks a confident call. The CDR3 in this case is CASSYSRRGGTEAFF. In nucleotide form, the sequence is TGTGCCAGCAGTTACTCGAGGCGGGGTGGGACTGAAGCTTTCTTT.